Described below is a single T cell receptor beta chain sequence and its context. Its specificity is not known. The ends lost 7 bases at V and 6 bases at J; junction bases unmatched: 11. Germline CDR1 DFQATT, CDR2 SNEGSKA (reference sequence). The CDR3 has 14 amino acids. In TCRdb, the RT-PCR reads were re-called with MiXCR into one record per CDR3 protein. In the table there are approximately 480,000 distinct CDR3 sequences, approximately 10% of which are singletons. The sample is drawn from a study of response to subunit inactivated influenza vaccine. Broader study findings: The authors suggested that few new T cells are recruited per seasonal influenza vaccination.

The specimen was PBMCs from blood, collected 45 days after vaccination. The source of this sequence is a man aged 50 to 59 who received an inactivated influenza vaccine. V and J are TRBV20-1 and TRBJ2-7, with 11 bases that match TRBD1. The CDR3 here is CSVGRPGTGGEQYF. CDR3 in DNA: TGCAGTGTCGGACGCCCGGGGACAGGGGGCGAGCAGTACTTC.